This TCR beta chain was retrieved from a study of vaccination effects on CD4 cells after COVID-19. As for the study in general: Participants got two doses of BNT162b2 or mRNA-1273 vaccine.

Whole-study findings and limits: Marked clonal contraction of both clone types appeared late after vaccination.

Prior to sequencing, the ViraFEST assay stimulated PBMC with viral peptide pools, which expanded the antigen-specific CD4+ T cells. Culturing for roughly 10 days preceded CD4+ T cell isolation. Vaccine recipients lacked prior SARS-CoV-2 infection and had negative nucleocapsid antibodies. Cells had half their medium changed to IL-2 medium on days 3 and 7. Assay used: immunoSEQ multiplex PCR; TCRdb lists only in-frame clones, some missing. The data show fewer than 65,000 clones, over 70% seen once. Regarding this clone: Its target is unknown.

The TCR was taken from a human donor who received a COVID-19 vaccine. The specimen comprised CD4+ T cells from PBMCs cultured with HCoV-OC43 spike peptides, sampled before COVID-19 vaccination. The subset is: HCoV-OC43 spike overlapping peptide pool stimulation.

CDR3 amino acids: CASSYSRNEKLFF. The DNA for the CDR3 is TGTGCCAGCAGTTACTCACGTAATGAAAAACTGTTTTTT. The V and J genes are TRBV6-5 and TRBJ1-4, with no clear D. Germline lookup yields CDR1 MNHEY and CDR2 SVGAGI. The CDR3 is made up of 13 amino acids. Trimming pared 0 bases from V and 4 bases from J, leaving 3 bases between.